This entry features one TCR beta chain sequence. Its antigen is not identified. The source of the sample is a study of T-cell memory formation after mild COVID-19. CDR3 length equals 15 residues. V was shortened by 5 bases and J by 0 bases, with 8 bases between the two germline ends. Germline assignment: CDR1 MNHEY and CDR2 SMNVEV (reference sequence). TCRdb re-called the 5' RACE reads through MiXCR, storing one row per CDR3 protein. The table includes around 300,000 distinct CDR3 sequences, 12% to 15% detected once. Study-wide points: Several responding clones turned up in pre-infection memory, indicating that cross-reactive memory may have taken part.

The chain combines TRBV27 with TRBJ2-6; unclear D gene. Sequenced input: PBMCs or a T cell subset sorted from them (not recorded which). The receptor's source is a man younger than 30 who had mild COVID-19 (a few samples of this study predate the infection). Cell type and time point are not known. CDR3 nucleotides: TGTGCCAGCAGTCGCCCAAGCTCTGGGGCCAACGTCCTGACTTTC. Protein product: CASSRPSSGANVLTF.